This is a list of T cell receptor beta chains from one sample in a study of cytomegalovirus exposure and HLA in healthy donors. The method was immunoSEQ multiplex PCR; TCRdb's version includes in-frame clones alone and lacks a portion of them. The sample gives fewer than 250,000 clones, about 84% of which show up once; 1% to 1.5% is in the top ten. The source material was PBMCs. All receptors come from a human donor in good health. Both conserved end residues are part of each CDR3. The D gene is left open where the match is weak. Only part of the rows carry a size: once, few, many, or a class if the clone is expanded.

j_gene	abundance	d_gene	v_gene	CDR3aa	CDR3nt
TRBJ2-5	NA	NA	TRBV12-5	CASGLLETGLEETQYF	TGTGCTAGTGGTTTGTTAGAGACAGGATTGGAAGAGACCCAGTACTTC
TRBJ2-7	NA	NA	TRBV28	CASSPKRVPGSYEQYF	TGTGCCAGCAGCCCCAAGAGGGTTCCTGGCTCCTACGAGCAGTACTTC
TRBJ2-2	NA	NA	TRBV2	CASSRAGRSGELFF	TGTGCCAGCAGCCGGGCGGGCCGATCCGGGGAGCTGTTTTTT
TRBJ1-5	NA	TRBD1	TRBV28	CASSPPSQGAGQPQHF	TGTGCCAGCAGTCCCCCTAGCCAGGGGGCTGGTCAGCCCCAGCATTTT
TRBJ1-2	NA	TRBD1	TRBV28	CASSLQGAGGYGYTF	TGTGCCAGCAGCCTCCAGGGGGCAGGAGGCTATGGCTACACCTTC
TRBJ2-1	NA	TRBD2	TRBV5-1	CASSLGGTSGGNEQFF	TGCGCCAGCAGCTTGGGGGGGACTAGCGGGGGCAATGAGCAGTTCTTC
TRBJ2-7	NA	TRBD1	TRBV7-8	CASSLVRGLTYEQYF	TGTGCCAGCAGCTTAGTCAGGGGGCTGACCTACGAGCAGTACTTC
TRBJ1-2	NA	TRBD1	TRBV19	CASSIDTGGGVYGYTF	TGTGCCAGTAGTATAGATACAGGGGGCGGCGTCTATGGCTACACCTTC
TRBJ2-5	few	NA	TRBV2	CASSPRRAQETQYF	TGTGCCAGCAGCCCTCGGAGGGCCCAAGAGACCCAGTACTTC
TRBJ1-4	NA	TRBD1	TRBV2	CASSEGDRVLEKLFF	TGTGCCAGCAGTGAAGGCGACAGGGTGTTAGAAAAACTGTTTTTT
TRBJ1-4	NA	NA	TRBV7-6	CASSRVYREGEKLFF	TGTGCCAGCAGCCGCGTTTACAGGGAAGGTGAAAAACTGTTTTTT
TRBJ2-4	NA	TRBD2	TRBV7-8	CASSFRFSGTSGQSLAKNIQYF	TGTGCCAGCAGCTTCCGATTCTCCGGGACTAGCGGCCAATCGCTAGCCAAAAACATTCAGTACTTC
TRBJ1-2	NA	NA	TRBV28	CASSFIGQGHGYTF	TGTGCCAGCAGTTTTATAGGCCAGGGTCATGGCTACACCTTC
TRBJ2-5	few	TRBD1	TRBV6-5	CASSYRGETQYF	TGTGCCAGCAGCTACAGGGGGGAGACCCAGTACTTC
TRBJ2-6	NA	TRBD1	TRBV5-1	CASSLGGTVSYSGANVLTF	TGCGCCAGCAGCTTGGGGGGGACAGTATCATACTCTGGGGCCAACGTCCTGACTTTC
TRBJ2-1	NA	NA	TRBV6-5	CASGDYRASYNEQFF	TGTGCCAGCGGCGATTACAGGGCGTCCTACAATGAGCAGTTCTTC
TRBJ2-7	once	NA	TRBV9	CASSVTAAPLNEQYF	TGTGCCAGCAGCGTCACAGCGGCCCCATTGAACGAGCAGTACTTC
TRBJ2-1	NA	TRBD2	TRBV7-9	CSSSPKRGFNEQFF	TGTTCCAGCAGCCCTAAGCGGGGATTCAATGAGCAGTTCTTC
TRBJ2-3	few	NA	TRBV6-1	CASSVQGIVTDTQYF	TGTGCCAGCAGTGTCCAGGGGATAGTCACAGATACGCAGTATTTT
TRBJ2-1	NA	NA	TRBV21-1	CASSKLYGTGGRNEQFF	TGTGCCAGCAGCAAACTGTACGGGACAGGGGGGAGGAATGAGCAGTTCTTC
TRBJ1-5	NA	TRBD1	TRBV4-2	CASSPIQGAGSNQPQHF	TGTGCCAGCAGCCCGATACAGGGGGCTGGCAGCAATCAGCCCCAGCATTTT
TRBJ2-2	NA	NA	TRBV19	CASSIPTGPGELFF	TGTGCCAGTAGTATCCCGACAGGCCCCGGGGAGCTGTTTTTT
TRBJ2-3	NA	NA	TRBV28	CASFDRTASTDTQYF	TGTGCCAGTTTTGACAGGACGGCTAGCACAGATACGCAGTATTTT
TRBJ1-2	NA	TRBD1	TRBV6-5	CASRPQGVGNYGYTF	TGTGCCAGCAGACCTCAGGGGGTTGGTAACTATGGCTACACCTTC
TRBJ2-5	NA	NA	TRBV4-1	CASSQEKGPGAQYF	TGCGCCAGCAGCCAAGAAAAAGGCCCCGGAGCCCAGTACTTC
TRBJ2-1	few	NA	TRBV7-9	CASSFGGVMEQFF	TGTGCCAGCAGCTTCGGAGGGGTGATGGAGCAGTTCTTC
TRBJ2-5	NA	TRBD2	TRBV11-1	CASGRTSGQETQYF	TGTGCCAGCGGGCGGACTAGCGGGCAAGAGACCCAGTACTTC
TRBJ2-4	NA	NA	TRBV27	CASSLRSPGEAAKNIQYF	TGTGCCAGCAGTCTACGGAGTCCGGGGGAGGCGGCCAAAAACATTCAGTACTTC
TRBJ1-4	NA	TRBD1	TRBV28	CASSFSRDSRHSRF	TGTGCCAGCAGTTTTAGCCGGGACAGCCGTCACTCCCGTTTT
TRBJ2-7	NA	TRBD1	TRBV19	CASSIGQGGYEQYF	TGTGCCAGTAGTATAGGACAGGGGGGCTACGAGCAGTACTTC
TRBJ2-7	NA	TRBD2	TRBV4-3	CASSQDLLMAGGGEQYF	TGCGCCAGCAGCCAAGATCTACTGATGGCGGGAGGGGGGGAGCAGTACTTC
TRBJ2-7	NA	NA	TRBV25-1	CASSETDKDYEQYF	TGTGCCAGCAGTGAAACGGACAAGGACTACGAGCAGTACTTC
TRBJ2-3	NA	TRBD2	TRBV28	CASSLLGTTLEGGDTQYF	TGTGCCAGCAGTTTATTGGGGACTACCCTTGAGGGTGGAGATACGCAGTATTTT
TRBJ2-1	NA	NA	TRBV7-3	CASSFTTSSYNEQFF	TGTGCCAGCAGCTTTACTACCAGCTCCTACAATGAGCAGTTCTTC
TRBJ1-1	NA	TRBD1	TRBV19	CASSADRATEAFF	TGTGCCAGTAGTGCGGACAGGGCAACTGAAGCTTTCTTT
TRBJ2-7	NA	NA	TRBV10-3	CAIRTPTANSYEQYF	TGTGCCATCAGGACTCCGACAGCCAATTCCTACGAGCAGTACTTC
TRBJ2-7	NA	TRBD2	TRBV18	CASSRTVRTRGSGEQYF	TGTGCCAGCTCACGAACGGTCCGGACTAGAGGGTCGGGGGAGCAGTACTTC
TRBJ1-1	NA	NA	TRBV6-4	CASRGALGTEAFF	TGTGCCAGTCGGGGGGCGCTGGGCACTGAAGCTTTCTTT
TRBJ2-2	NA	TRBD2	TRBV18	CASSPPLGSGGFTGELFF	TGTGCCAGCTCACCGCCGCTCGGGAGCGGGGGTTTCACCGGGGAGCTGTTTTTT
TRBJ1-5	NA	TRBD1	TRBV18	CASSPTRDRVNQPQHF	TGTGCCAGCTCACCCACCCGGGACAGGGTCAATCAGCCCCAGCATTTT
TRBJ2-7	NA	NA	TRBV11-3	CASSLDGGVGREQYF	TGTGCCAGCAGCTTAGATGGCGGGGTGGGGCGCGAGCAGTACTTC
TRBJ2-2	few	TRBD2	TRBV18	CASSTWTSGPGELFF	TGTGCCAGCTCTACCTGGACTAGCGGCCCCGGGGAGCTGTTTTTT
TRBJ2-6	NA	NA	TRBV27	CASMDSFNSGANVLTF	TGTGCCAGCATGGACAGTTTTAACTCTGGGGCCAACGTCCTGACTTTC
TRBJ1-2	once	NA	TRBV29-1	CSVRRGFNYGYTF	TGCAGCGTTCGTCGGGGGTTTAACTATGGCTACACCTTC
TRBJ2-1	NA	TRBD1	TRBV18	CASSPPAGQGYNEQFF	TGTGCCAGCTCACCACCCGCGGGACAGGGGTACAATGAGCAGTTCTTC
TRBJ2-5	NA	TRBD2	TRBV25-1	CASSRRLAGETQYF	TGTGCCAGCAGTCGTCGTCTAGCGGGAGAGACCCAGTACTTC
TRBJ2-1	once	NA	TRBV7-3	CASSRGHDSNEQFF	TGTGCCAGCAGCCGTGGACACGACTCCAATGAGCAGTTCTTC
TRBJ2-7	NA	TRBD2	TRBV7-8	CASSATGLAGDEQYF	TGTGCCAGCAGCGCAACGGGACTAGCGGGAGACGAGCAGTACTTC
TRBJ2-1	once	TRBD1	TRBV6-5	CASSTDRGRNEQFF	TGTGCCAGCAGTACGGACAGGGGGCGCAATGAGCAGTTCTTC
TRBJ2-7	once	NA	TRBV27	CASRSVGLYEQYF	TGTGCCAGCAGATCGGTGGGGCTCTACGAGCAGTACTTC
TRBJ2-1	NA	TRBD1	TRBV18	CASSPSTGLAEQFF	TGTGCCAGCTCACCTTCGACAGGGTTGGCTGAGCAGTTCTTC
TRBJ2-2	NA	TRBD1	TRBV27	CASSFGTGNTGELFF	TGTGCCAGCAGTTTCGGGACAGGGAACACCGGGGAGCTGTTTTTT
TRBJ1-2	NA	TRBD1	TRBV18	CASRRDRRDYGYTF	TGTGCCAGCCGCCGGGACAGGCGTGACTATGGCTACACCTTC